The sequence of this T cell receptor beta chain was determined in a study of cytomegalovirus exposure and HLA in healthy donors (dated by TCRdb to the late 2010s). Broadly, across the study: According to an earlier analysis of several hundred of the donors, about 179 million T cells yielded roughly 110 million unique TCR beta sequences and around 300 Gb of sequence data. In the later analysis, no new phenotypic data were used to find candidate immune exposures; instead, reliance was placed on TCR beta sequences and their occurrence across donors. Of the roughly 410 genotyped donors, roughly 76% were placed in the genetic ancestry cluster associated with self-reported Caucasian donors. A later genetic analysis took genome-wide SNP genotypes for about 55% of the 666 donors and used that subset as a discovery cohort. To predict cytomegalovirus infection status, the study combined high-throughput TCR immunosequencing, statistical association of individual TCRs with disease status, and machine learning. In an earlier analysis of 587 of the donors, high-throughput TCR beta sequencing was used to judge whether each TCR beta V gene segment behaved as functional or pseudogenic. The T cell repertoires of some 670 subjects were profiled by immunosequencing and related to cytomegalovirus serostatus. HLA typing covered class I and class II loci at four-digit resolution. About 280 gigabases of sequencing data and 70 million to 100 million unique TCR sequences were included in an early release covering several hundred HLA-typed donors. Among about 360 genotyped donors of the cohort, an average of 235,054 unique TCR beta nucleotide sequences were sequenced per donor, approximately 20% of them non-productive. The study was designed to test whether signatures of past pathogen exposure could be identified by cataloging public T cell receptors. Besides the first cohort of around 670 subjects, a separate validation cohort made up of roughly 120 different subjects was used. Every discovery cohort repertoire had been produced on one sequencing platform. Donor age, sex, ethnicity and CMV serostatus were collected together with the repertoire data. The number of typed donors differed by locus: about 620-640 for A, B, C, DRB1 and DQB1; about 520 for DQA1; about 600 for DPA1; and about 470 for DPB1. A later analysis re-examined previously published TCR beta repertoires from more than 650 donors and added high-resolution HLA genotyping to investigate patterns of TCR occurrence. Because of strong linkage in the cohort, roughly five DR-DQ haplotypes were treated as single units for association and clustering. What the authors observed across the whole study: Most TCR sequences were seen in very few donors, while some public TCRs were found in many individuals. Presence/absence analyses assumed roughly uniform sequencing depth across donors, an assumption that may not hold. A further reported finding was that TCR beta sequences accurately predicted the HLA-A and HLA-B alleles for most subjects in the first cohort. Compared with equally common non-associated chains, HLA-associated TCR beta chains in a later analysis were more clonally expanded and had lower generation probabilities. Only TCR beta chains were sequenced in this cohort, and the absence of alpha or paired-chain data limited detectable features. Assigning TCR associations to individual alleles was difficult when HLA alleles, especially DR and DQ, strongly co-occurred. It was suggested by the authors that the approach could potentially be generalized to other disease states and immunological phenotypes. In an earlier analysis of about 540 of the donors, most TCR beta V segments were observed in productive rearrangements about 90% or about 30% of the time, broadly matching IMGT annotations. A group of highly shared sequence variants was considered likely to be a technical artifact of the sequencing pipeline. According to a later genetic analysis, donors in an Asian-associated ancestry cluster had fewer N-insertions in productive TCRs than the roughly 670-donor mean. A later analysis reported that several top co-occurrence clusters appeared linked to parvovirus B19, influenza, CMV and Epstein-Barr virus. Some IMGT-functional V segments, including TRBV6-2 and TRBV6-3, could not be told apart with the 87-base-pair reads, so those segments were excluded. CMV serostatus was the only immune exposure information available for the cohort. A later analysis found that TCR association rates varied across HLA loci, with DRB1 alleles showing the most associated TCRs and HLA-C alleles the fewest. At a false discovery rate of 0.05, a later analysis linked 16,951 TCR beta sequences to specific HLA alleles. A few of the identified cytomegalovirus-associated TCR beta chains were confirmed in vitro to be specific for cytomegalovirus antigens. The study listed 150 to 200 TCR beta chains as associated with cytomegalovirus. According to a later analysis, most CMV-associated TCR beta chains appeared to be HLA-restricted, and the HLA associations seemed to be driven largely by CMV exposure. Because HLA typing was unavailable for some donors at each locus, only the typed subset was used in association tests. In a later genetic analysis, a missense DCLRE1C variant was associated with V-gene and J-gene trimming of TCR beta chains, and the association was replicated in an independent cohort. The classifier was reported to diagnose cytomegalovirus status with high specificity and sensitivity in both the original cohort and the validation cohort. Linkage disequilibrium might explain the correlated functional status among segregating V segments, but an unknown experimental factor could not be ruled out. Because counts were too low, some 17 rarely observed V segments, including chromosome 9 orphons, were left out of the earlier analysis of approximately 580 of the donors.

The germline V gene encodes CDR1 SGHDN and CDR2 FVKESK. V and J are trimmed by 4 bases and 14 bases, and the gene matches miss 10 bases of the junction. There are 12 amino acids in the CDR3, from cysteine to phenylalanine inclusive. The DNA shown is the 36-base CDR3, in frame from base 1. The cohort consisted of 650 to 850 healthy bone marrow donors. All cohort members were sampled while nominally healthy, although unrecorded immune exposures were likely present. The donor was CMV seropositive and belonged to the group of about 290 seropositive cohort members. Each donor provided a peripheral blood sample, and peripheral blood mononuclear cells were used for TCR beta sequencing. The Qiagen DNeasy Blood Extraction Kit was used to extract genomic DNA from the blood cell samples. Turning to this clone: Its recognized antigen is unknown. No base quality information exists; no much larger clone differs at one position.

The receptor library was made with the immunoSEQ multiplex PCR assay. For the multiplex PCR, a mixture combining 60 forward primers for TCR Vbeta segments and 13 reverse primers for TCR Jbeta segments was used. The CDR3 region of rearranged TCR beta genes was amplified from genomic DNA by a multiplex PCR assay. The Illumina HiSeq System was used to sequence the amplified TCR beta libraries as 87-base-pair reads. Per the source publication's procedure: In a later analysis, tens of millions of unique TCR beta chains were counted across the 650 to 750 repertoires, and around 11 million of these chains were shared by at least two donors. Raw reads were error-corrected and collapsed into unique sequences by a nearest-neighbor algorithm in which closely related sequences were merged to remove PCR and sequencing errors. CDR3 sequences were aligned to IMGT reference sequences to assign V, D and J gene segments. For a sequence to be retained, a match of at least six nucleotides was required to both a V gene segment and a J gene segment. Rearrangements were classified as productive when the CDR3 lacked stop codons and remained in frame with V and J, and all other rearrangements were classified as non-productive. Following IMGT convention, CDR3 was defined as the stretch from the second conserved V-encoded cysteine up to the conserved J-encoded phenylalanine. Sequences without an unambiguous match to a single V gene segment were excluded from the earlier analysis of 450 to 750 of the donors. An earlier analysis of a few hundred of the donors classified V segments as functional when productive rearrangements were above 56.7% and as segregating when the standard deviation between donors was above 5%. A statistical classification framework was built for diagnosing cytomegalovirus status from the catalog of TCR beta chain sequences. In a later analysis, V and J genes were assigned by comparing TCR nucleotide sequences against IMGT/GENE-DB human TR gene sequences. The TCRdist pipeline was used in a later analysis to assign CDR3 sequences and most-parsimonious VDJ recombination scenarios. In a later analysis, each TCR beta chain was defined by its CDR3 amino acid sequence together with its V-gene family, and reads without a unique V-gene family were excluded. As a way to deal with suspected cross-contamination and a sequencing artifact, a later analysis dropped 592 nucleotide sequences that were highly shared and had low generation probability. In a later analysis, a clonal expansion index was calculated for each public chain from normalized within-repertoire ranks of inferred template counts. A later analysis computed generation probabilities with a VDJ recombination model fitted to out-of-frame rearrangements, and checked the results against IGoR. Hypergeometric tests were used in a later analysis to score TCR-TCR, TCR-HLA and TCR-CMV co-occurrence, with a repertoire-size bias correction applied to the TCR pairs. A later analysis estimated false discovery rates by permuting HLA or CMV assignments 20 times. In a later analysis, co-occurring TCRs were grouped using DBSCAN, with TCRdist sequence similarity added in when clustering inside HLA-allele-positive subsets. Co-occurrence clustering excluded repertoires with fewer than 30,000 or more than 120,000 public chains, plus five with anomalous nucleotide sharing. The table was pulled from immuneACCESS by TCRdb, which kept in-frame rearrangements only. Such tables lose some clones; where checked, under half of the loss comes from unresolved V genes, and the rest has no known cause. The V and J calls and clone size come from that table; D and trimming were worked out from the DNA. Recorded for this sample are around 170,000 clones; over 65% of them occurred a single time. Roughly 2.6% of the sample is held by the ten biggest clonotypes.

This receptor was obtained from a woman in her forties or fifties in good health and CMV-seropositive. The material sequenced was PBMCs. This sequence uses TRBV14 and TRBJ1-2; 7 central nucleotides agree with TRBD1. This receptor carries the CDR3 CASSRDRVGFTF. The DNA is as follows: TGTGCCAGCAGCCGAGACAGGGTTGGTTTTACCTTC. With the portions outside the CDR3 filled from the reference TRBV14 and TRBJ1-2 genes, the complete variable region becomes EAGVTQFPSHSVIEKGQTVTLRCDPISGHDNLYWYRRVMGKEIKFLLHFVKESKQDESGMPNNRFLAERTGGTYSTLKVQPAELEDSGVYFCASSRDRVGFTFGSGTRLTVV.